This T cell receptor (beta chain) appears in the sequencing data of a study of molecular identifiers for immune sequencing clone quantification. Findings and caveats of the study: In CMV-specific effectors, clones above 20 copies held over 97% of molecules; naive, under 1%. Highly expanded clone sizes could be underestimated by identical TCR molecules sharing a barcode.

The CDR3 runs 14 residues. Germline CDR1 is SGHVS and CDR2 is FNYEAQ. The ends were cut back, 5 bases at V and 0 bases at J, with 10 bases in the middle. TCRdb ran MiXCR on the PCR reads and lists one entry per CDR3 protein. The sample gives 250,000 to 350,000 distinct CDR3 sequences, 20% to 25% of which show up once; over 0.7% is in the top ten. This clonotype was seen at least ten times. As yet, its antigen is unknown. The sorting of naive CD8 T cells used the CD8+CD4-CCR7+CD45RA+ phenotype. This chain joins TRBV7-6 and TRBJ2-5, with a possible D match to TRBD1 (6 bases). The clonotype comes from a human donor in good health. Some libraries in this study had Jurkat cell RNA spiked in. The sequenced sample was naive CD8+ T cells from blood, with Jurkat cell RNA spiked in. The subset here: FACS-sorted CD8+CD4-CCR7+CD45RA+ naive T cells. The DNA for the CDR3 is TGTGCCAGCAGCACCCAGGGGTACCAAGAGACCCAGTACTTC. This encodes CASSTQGYQETQYF.